Presented here are 9 T cell receptor beta chains from one specimen sequenced in a study of CD8 T cells in ankylosing spondylitis. Their cognate antigens are unknown. TCRdb used MiXCR to reprocess the 5' RACE reads, holding one entry per CDR3 protein. The sample contains about 440,000 distinct CDR3 sequences, roughly 17% of which appear only once. Study-wide results and caveats: A TCR beta motif made of several highly homologous variants seemed typical of ankylosing spondylitis blood.

The source material was blood, either unsorted or a sorted T cell fraction (not recorded which). All receptors come from a male donor with ankylosing spondylitis.

This clonotype was detected many times. One end of the junction fails to match germline, which may point to a read error. V usage is TRBV5-1 and J usage is TRBJ1-1; no clear D. CDR3 size: 13 residues. The germline V gene has CDR1 SGHRS and CDR2 YFSETQ. The CDR3 sequence is CASSFSSNTEAFF. In DNA form, the CDR3 reads TGTGCCAGCAGTTTTTCTTCGAACACTGAAGCTTTCTTT. The complete variable domain, with remaining parts taken from reference TRBV5-1 and TRBJ1-1, reads KAGVTQTPRYLIKTRGQQVTLSCSPISGHRSVSWYQQTPGQGLQFLFEYFSETQRNKGNFPGRFSGRQFSNSRSEMNVSTLELGDSALYLCASSFSSNTEAFFGQGTRLTVV.

V and J are TRBV20-1 and TRBJ1-2, with TRBD1 matching over 10 bases. The germline V gene encodes CDR1 DFQATT and CDR2 SNEGSKA (reference sequence). The CDR3 loop spans 16 amino acids. The ends lost 1 base at V and 2 bases at J; junction bases unmatched: 7. CDR3 region: CSARGGTGASNYGYTF. CDR3 coding DNA: TGCAGTGCTAGAGGTGGGACAGGGGCGTCCAACTATGGCTACACCTTC.

This clonotype was seen more than once but under ten times. The V call is TRBV9, the J call TRBJ2-3; 14 bases are shared with TRBD2. CDR3 length: 16 amino acids. The germline CDR1 and CDR2 sequences are SGDLS and YYNGEE. V was clipped by 6 bases and J by 5 bases; unmatched bases: 8. The DNA for the CDR3 is TGTGCCAGCAACGGGGGACTAGCGGGAGTCGGAGATACGCAGTATTTT. Protein sequence: CASNGGLAGVGDTQYF.

The gene calls are TRBV15 and TRBJ1-4, with a tentative D call TRBD1 (5 bases). Trimming stripped 0 bases from V and 8 bases from J, with 25 bases between. Germline assignment: CDR1 LNHNV and CDR2 YYDKDF (reference sequence). The CDR3 extends over 19 amino acids. The CDR3: CATSRDPWSRDEAGEKLFF. The CDR3 region has the DNA TGTGCCACCAGCAGAGACCCTTGGAGCAGGGACGAGGCCGGAGAAAAACTGTTTTTT.

The J gene is TRBJ1-1, the V gene TRBV5-1; 7 bases fit TRBD1. CDR1 SGHRS and CDR2 YFSETQ come from the germline V gene. This CDR3 comprises 13 residues. V lost 0 bases and J lost 10; bases outside the gene matches: 6. As DNA, the CDR3 is TGCGCCAGCAGCTTGGTGGGACAGTCGACAGCTTTCTTT. Residues: CASSLVGQSTAFF.

The J gene is TRBJ2-7, the V gene TRBV2; 10 bases fit TRBD2. The length of the CDR3 is 13 residues. The V segment lost 10 bases and the J segment 2 bases; nucleotides outside the gene matches: 5. CDR1 and CDR2 from the germline V gene are SNHLY and FYNNEI. CDR3 loop: CATRTSGTYEQYF. CDR3 bases: TGTGCCACCCGGACTAGCGGAACCTACGAGCAGTACTTC.

The chain employs TRBV19 and TRBJ1-5; no firm D call. Germline V gives CDR1 LNHDA, CDR2 SQIVND (reference sequence). V lost 6 bases and J 0 bases, leaving 9 bases between the germline ends. The CDR3 length is 14 residues. The CDR3 sequence is CASRSQSSNQPQHF. The CDR3 coding sequence is TGTGCCAGTAGAAGTCAGAGTAGCAATCAGCCCCAGCATTTT.

The chain has TRBV7-8 and TRBJ1-1; unclear D gene. V lost 4 bases and J lost 1, with 7 bases in between. The CDR3 totals 13 residues. Germline V gives CDR1 SGHVS, CDR2 FQNEAQ. The chain's CDR3 is CASSWDQNTEAFF. The CDR3, as DNA: TGTGCCAGCAGCTGGGATCAGAACACTGAAGCTTTCTTT.

The chain couples TRBV12-3 or TRBV12-4 to TRBJ1-5; 9 positions match TRBD1. The CDR3 runs to 14 residues. V was pared by 3 bases and J by 6 bases, with 3 bases of the junction left unmatched. CDR3 residues: CASSFTGGIQPQHF. The CDR3 bases are TGTGCCAGCAGTTTCACAGGGGGCATTCAGCCCCAGCATTTT.